The 3 T cell receptor beta chains given below trace back to one sample, sequenced in a study of tumor-infiltrating lymphocytes in primary liver carcinoma. Starting material of approximately 500 ng total RNA yielded TCR beta cDNA via a constant-region primer. Three nested multiplex PCR rounds, a slightly modified ARM-PCR method, built the TCR beta libraries. Running around 10 cycles apiece, the first two PCR rounds relied on TRBV1-TRBV30 forward primers together with a C-beta reverse primer. TCRdb ran MiXCR on the multiplex PCR reads and lists one entry per CDR3 protein. The table shows 150,000 to 200,000 distinct CDR3 sequences, with approximately 65% occurring only once. Blood RNA came from unsorted whole blood; germline DNA was also extracted. The sample was peripheral blood. The receptor source for this set is a woman aged 55-69 years with primary liver carcinoma and hepatitis B virus infection.

This clonotype came up many times. CDR3 residues: CASSYSYYSNQPQHF. CDR3 sequence (DNA): TGTGCCAGCAGTTACTCTTACTATAGCAATCAGCCCCAGCATTTT. The chain combines TRBV6-5 with TRBJ1-5; no definite D call. The CDR3 contains 15 residues. Trimming shortened V by 0 bases and J by 0 bases, and 6 bases separated the two germline ends. Germline V gene lookup returns CDR1 MNHEY and CDR2 SVGAGI.

As concerns this clonotype: With a much larger clone just one base away, this may be a read error. The chain employs TRBV5-6 and TRBJ2-4; possibly TRBD1 for D (5 bases). Germline CDR1 is SGHDT and CDR2 is YYEEEE. The length of the CDR3 is 14 residues. In DNA, the CDR3 is TGTGCCAGCAGCTTTTTAGGCAGGATGGACATTAAGTACTTC. It is translated as CASSFLGRMDIKYF.

Note on this clonotype: This may be a read error: a much more frequent sequence differs by one nucleotide. This chain links TRBV12-2 with TRBJ2-5. TRBV12-2 is labeled a pseudogene. CDR3 length: 13 residues. The CDR3 loop is CASHLYKQETQYF. CDR3 sequence (DNA): TGTGCAAGTCACTTGTACAAGCAAGAGACCCAGTACTTC.